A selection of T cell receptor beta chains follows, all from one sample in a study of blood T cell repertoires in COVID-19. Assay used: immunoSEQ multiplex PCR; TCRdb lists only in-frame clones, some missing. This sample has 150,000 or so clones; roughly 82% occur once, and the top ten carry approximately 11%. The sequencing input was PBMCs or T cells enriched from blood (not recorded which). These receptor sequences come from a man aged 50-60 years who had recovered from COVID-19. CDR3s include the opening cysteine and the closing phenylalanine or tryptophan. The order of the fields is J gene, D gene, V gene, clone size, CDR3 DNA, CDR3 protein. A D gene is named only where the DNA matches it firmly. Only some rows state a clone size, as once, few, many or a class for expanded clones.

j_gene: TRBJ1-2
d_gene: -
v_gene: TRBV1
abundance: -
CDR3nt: TGCACCAGCAGCCTTGGACTGCCCTATGGCTACACCTTC
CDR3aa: CTSSLGLPYGYTF

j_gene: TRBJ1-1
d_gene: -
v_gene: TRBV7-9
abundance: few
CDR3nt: TGTGCCAGCAGCTTAGCAACTCTGGGGCAGAAGAACACTGAAGCTTTCTTT
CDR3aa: CASSLATLGQKNTEAFF

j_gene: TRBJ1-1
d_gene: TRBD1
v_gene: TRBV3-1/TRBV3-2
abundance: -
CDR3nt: TGTGCCAGCAGCCGCCGGGACAGGGGGAACACTGAAGCTTTCTTT
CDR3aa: CASSRRDRGNTEAFF

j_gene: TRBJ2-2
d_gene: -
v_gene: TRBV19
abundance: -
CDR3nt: TGTGCCAGTATGAAACAGGGACCGGCCGGGGAGCTGTTTTTT
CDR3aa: CASMKQGPAGELFF

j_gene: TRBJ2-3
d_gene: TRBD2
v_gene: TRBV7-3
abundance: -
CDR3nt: TGTGCCAGCAGCTTGCGGGGGGGTTTAAGCACAGATACGCAGTATTTT
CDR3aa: CASSLRGGLSTDTQYF

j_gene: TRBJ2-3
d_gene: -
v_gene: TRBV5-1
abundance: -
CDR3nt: TGCGCCAGCAGCTTGCGCGCGACAGATACGCAGTATTTT
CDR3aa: CASSLRATDTQYF

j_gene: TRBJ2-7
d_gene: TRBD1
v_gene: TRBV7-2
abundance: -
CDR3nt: TGTGCCAGCAGCCGGGACAGGGGATACGAGCAGTACTTC
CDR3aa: CASSRDRGYEQYF

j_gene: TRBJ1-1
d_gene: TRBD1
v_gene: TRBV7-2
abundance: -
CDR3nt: TGTGCCAGCAGCTTAGGGGCGACAGGGGCGATGAACACTGAAGCTTTCTTT
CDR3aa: CASSLGATGAMNTEAFF

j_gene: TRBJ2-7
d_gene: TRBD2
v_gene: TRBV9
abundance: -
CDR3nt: TGTGCCAGCAGCGCCGGGGGGGCTTTCGGGGAGCAGTACTTC
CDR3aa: CASSAGGAFGEQYF

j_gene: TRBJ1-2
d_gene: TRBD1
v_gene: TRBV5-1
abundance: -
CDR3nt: TGCGCCAGCAGCCTGGGGACAGGGCACTATGGCTACACCTTC
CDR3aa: CASSLGTGHYGYTF

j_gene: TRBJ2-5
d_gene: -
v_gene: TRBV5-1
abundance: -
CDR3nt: TGCGCCAGCAGCTTATTACAGGGAGGGGAGACCCAGTACTTC
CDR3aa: CASSLLQGGETQYF